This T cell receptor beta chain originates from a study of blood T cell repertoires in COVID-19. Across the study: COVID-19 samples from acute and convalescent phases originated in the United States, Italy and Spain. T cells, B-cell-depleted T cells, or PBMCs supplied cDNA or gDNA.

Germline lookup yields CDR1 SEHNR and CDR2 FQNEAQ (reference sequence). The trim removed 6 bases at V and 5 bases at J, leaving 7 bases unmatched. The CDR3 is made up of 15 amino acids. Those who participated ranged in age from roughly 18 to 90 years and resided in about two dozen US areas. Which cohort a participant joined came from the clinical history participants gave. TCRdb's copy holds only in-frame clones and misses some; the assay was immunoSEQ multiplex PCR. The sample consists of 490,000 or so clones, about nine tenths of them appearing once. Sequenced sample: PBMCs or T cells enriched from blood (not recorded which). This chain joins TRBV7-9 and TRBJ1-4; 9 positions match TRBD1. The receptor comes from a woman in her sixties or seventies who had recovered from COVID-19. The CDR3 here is CASSPGGTGNEKLFF. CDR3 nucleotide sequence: TGTGCCAGCAGTCCAGGAGGGACAGGGAATGAAAAACTGTTTTTT.